The 15 T cell receptor beta chains in this list originate from one sample, sequenced in a study of blood T cells in healthy people across ages. Primed by a sample-barcoded 5' primer and a J-beta primer mix, a second PCR proceeded for roughly 6 to 12 cycles. One entry per CDR3 protein, called by TCRdb with MiXCR from the 5' RACE reads. This table has around 800,000 distinct CDR3 sequences, around 45% appearing once. Sequences were obtained from blood. All receptors derive from a man in his fifties or sixties in good health.

This clonotype was observed a handful of times. The chain has TRBV4-3 and TRBJ2-4; D gene ambiguous. The CDR3 loop spans 16 amino acids. With 0 bases removed from V and 6 bases from J, the gap between germline ends came to 15 bases. Germline lookup yields CDR1 LGHNA and CDR2 YSLEER. CDR3 bases: TGCGCCAGCAGCCAAGATCTCCCTAGTATTGGAAACATTCAGTACTTC. Its protein product is CASSQDLPSIGNIQYF.

The chain joins TRBV5-4 to TRBJ2-1; D is unresolved. The V gene's germline CDR1 is SGHNT and CDR2 YYREEE (reference sequence). This CDR3 has 15 residues. Trimming shortened V by 3 bases and J by 4 bases, and 14 bases separated the two germline ends. The CDR3 loop is CASSSDGRQYNEQFF. CDR3 nucleotide sequence: TGTGCCAGCAGCTCGGACGGGCGGCAGTACAATGAGCAGTTCTTC.

This sequence joins TRBV28 and TRBJ2-1; unclear D gene. V lost 2 bases and J lost 10, with 15 bases in between. This CDR3 is 14 amino acids long. Germline V CDR1 and CDR2: MDHEN, SYDVKM. The CDR3 sequence is CASSLIPRRLEQFF. CDR3 nucleotides: TGTGCCAGCAGTTTAATCCCAAGGAGACTGGAGCAGTTCTTC.

Points on this clonotype: A read error may be the cause here, since a much bigger clone is one base away. V is TRBV29-1 and J is TRBJ2-7; the match to TRBD2 covers 9 bases. Germline assignment: CDR1 SQVTM and CDR2 ANQGSEA. Trimming removed 4 bases from V and 7 bases from J; junction bases left unmatched: 17. The CDR3 loop spans 16 amino acids. This CDR3 reads CSVVGLASPTVGEQYF. CDR3 nucleotide sequence: TGCAGCGTTGTGGGACTAGCTTCCCCTACAGTTGGTGAGCAGTACTTC.

The V call is TRBV4-1, the J call TRBJ2-7; D assignment may be TRBD1 or TRBD2 (5 bases each). There are 17 residues in the CDR3. Germline V gene lookup returns CDR1 MGHRA and CDR2 YSYEKL. The ends were cut back, 0 bases at V and 3 bases at J, with 18 bases in the middle. In DNA form, the CDR3 reads TGCGCCAGCAGCCAAGACCCGACCCGGGACGTTCGCTACGAGCAGTACTTC. Translating gives CASSQDPTRDVRYEQYF.

The chain joins TRBV20-1 to TRBJ1-5; maybe TRBD1 (6 bases). This CDR3 region has 19 residues. Germline-derived CDR1 and CDR2 are DFQATT and SNEGSKA (reference sequence). V lost 0 bases, J lost 1 base, and 22 bases lay in between. CDR3: CSARDLDAGARVSNQPQHF. The DNA of the CDR3 is TGCAGTGCTAGAGATTTGGATGCAGGGGCGAGGGTGAGCAATCAGCCCCAGCATTTT.

The chain is built from TRBV5-5 and TRBJ1-2; no clear D. Germline CDR1 SGHKS, CDR2 YYEKEE (reference sequence). V shed 0 bases and J shed 5 bases, with 14 bases lying between them. The CDR3 loop spans 15 amino acids. CDR3 coding DNA: TGTGCCAGCAGCTTGGAGGGCAGAGCTCTATATGGCTACACCTTC. Protein sequence: CASSLEGRALYGYTF.

The rearrangement links TRBV7-9 to TRBJ2-2, with D uncertain. There are 14 residues in the CDR3. Deletions cut 3 bases from V and 3 bases from J, with 8 bases between. Germline CDR1 is SEHNR and CDR2 is FQNEAQ (reference sequence). The CDR3 here is CASSLYSYTGELFF. In nucleotides, the CDR3 is TGTGCCAGCAGCTTGTACAGCTACACCGGGGAGCTGTTTTTT. The whole variable domain, remainder taken from reference TRBV7-9 and TRBJ2-2, is DTGVSQNPRHKITKRGQNVTFRCDPISEHNRLYWYRQTLGQGPEFLTYFQNEAQLEKSRLLSDRFSAERPKGSFSTLEIQRTEQGDSAMYLCASSLYSYTGELFFGEGSRLTVL.

A few counts support this clonotype. The gene calls are TRBV6-1 and TRBJ2-3; perhaps TRBD1 as D (5 bases). V lost 7 bases and J lost 2, with 10 bases in between. CDR1 and CDR2 (germline): MNHNS, SASEGT. The CDR3 is made up of 13 amino acids. The CDR3 region has the DNA TGTGCCAGCACCGTACAGGTCACAGATACGCAGTATTTT. This encodes CASTVQVTDTQYF.

CDR3 region: CASSHKGIGVTNEKLFF. DNA of the CDR3: TGCGCCAGCAGCCACAAAGGAATAGGGGTCACTAATGAAAAACTGTTTTTT. The rearrangement links TRBV4-1 to TRBJ1-4; D is perhaps TRBD1 (5 bases). Germline CDR1 MGHRA, CDR2 YSYEKL. The CDR3 extends over 17 amino acids. V was pared by 3 bases and J by 2 bases, with 16 bases between.

This clonotype was counted a few times. The gene calls are TRBV27 and TRBJ1-2, with D possibly being TRBD1 (6 bases). V gave up 5 bases and J gave up 5 bases, with 12 bases separating them. Looked up from germline, CDR1 is MNHEY and CDR2 is SMNVEV (reference sequence). The CDR3 loop spans 13 amino acids. CDR3 coding DNA: TGTGCCAGCAGTGGACAGTGGGGATATGGCTACACCTTC. Amino acid sequence: CASSGQWGYGYTF.

The DNA of the CDR3 is TGTGCCAGCACGTCCGGTAGGCTAGCGCCTTCGAGCTCCTACAATGAGCAGTTCTTC. Its protein is CASTSGRLAPSSSYNEQFF. The chain employs TRBV9 and TRBJ2-1; D is perhaps TRBD2 (6 bases). Germline V lookup: CDR1 SGDLS, CDR2 YYNGEE. V was clipped by 6 bases and J by 0 bases, with 25 bases between them. The CDR3 contains 19 residues.

The rearrangement uses TRBV7-6 and TRBJ2-1, with 10 bases identical to TRBD1. There are 16 residues in the CDR3. The trim removed 5 bases at V and 5 bases at J, leaving 9 bases unmatched. CDR1 is SGHVS, CDR2 FNYEAQ, per germline. CDR3 amino acids: CASSPFRQGAHNEQFF. The DNA for the CDR3 is TGTGCCAGCAGCCCATTCCGACAGGGGGCTCACAATGAGCAGTTCTTC. Based on the CDR3 plus reference TRBV7-6 and TRBJ2-1, the full variable domain is GAGVSQSPRYKVTKRGQDVALRCDPISGHVSLYWYRQALGQGPEFLTYFNYEAQQDKSGLPNDRFSAERPEGSISTLTIQRTEQRDSAMYRCASSPFRQGAHNEQFFGPGTRLTVL.

The chain couples TRBV5-1 to TRBJ2-5, with D possibly being TRBD1 or TRBD2 (6 bases each). Trimming removed 8 bases at V and 11 bases at J, with 22 bases between. The CDR3 is 13 amino acids. Germline CDR1 and CDR2: SGHRS and YFSETQ. CDR3 residues: CASSRGDGNEQYF. CDR3 nucleotides: TGCGCCAGTTCGAGGGGGGATGGGAATGAGCAGTACTTC.

CDR3 in amino acids: CASSFRGTTEAFF. CDR3 nucleotides: TGTGCCAGCAGTTTCCGGGGAACCACTGAAGCTTTCTTT. This chain uses TRBV27 with TRBJ1-1; D is unresolved. The germline V gene encodes CDR1 MNHEY and CDR2 SMNVEV (reference sequence). The CDR3 is made up of 13 amino acids. Trimming cost V 3 bases and J 4 bases, with 9 bases left between them.